This TCR beta chain was sequenced in a study of blood T cell repertoires in COVID-19. Study-wide background: In each case, the material was cDNA or gDNA derived from T cells, B-cell-depleted T cells, or PBMCs.

Clones were sequenced by immunoSEQ multiplex PCR, and TCRdb holds only the in-frame ones, with some missing. The sample has approximately 37,000 clones, about 90% seen once. This clone appeared a single time. This TCR came from a woman aged 70-85 years with acute or convalescent COVID-19. Sample: peripheral blood.

Here the CDR3 DNA reads TGTGCCAGCAGCTTCGGACTAGCGGGAGGGATTGAGCAGTTCTTC. Translation: CASSFGLAGGIEQFF. The rearrangement links TRBV5-5 to TRBJ2-1; 15 bases line up with TRBD2. Germline V gene data show CDR1 as SGHKS and CDR2 as YYEKEE (reference sequence). The CDR3 is 15 amino acids. V trimming: 2 bases; J trimming: 9 bases; junction bases outside the gene matches: 3. Looking up the rest from reference TRBV5-5 and TRBJ2-1 gives the full variable domain: DAGVTQSPTHLIKTRGQQVTLRCSPISGHKSVSWYQQVLGQGPQFIFQYYEKEERGRGNFPDRFSARQFPNYSSELNVNALLLGDSALYLCASSFGLAGGIEQFFGPGTRLTVL.